The entry below describes one TCR beta chain. Its antigen is unidentified. Treatment in this sample: 15 to 20 received Ad26.COV2.S at low or high dose, single or two shots; 5 received placebo; per-sample allocation not given. It was on day 63 after the first vaccine or placebo injection that samples were taken. Ad26.COV2.S expressed prefusion-stabilized spike from the original Wuhan strain. This sample was included in a study of Ad26.COV2.S vaccination and SARS-CoV-2 variants. Study-wide context: The donor participated in the COV1001 trial, in its Ad26.COV2.S arm.

Trimming cost V 8 bases and J 1 base; bases outside gene matches: 10. The CDR3 runs 15 residues. Germline CDR1 is SNHLY and CDR2 is FYNNEI. Here immunoSEQ multiplex PCR was the method, and the copy in TCRdb shows in-frame clones only, minus some. The table includes about 400,000 clones, roughly 90% detected once. Study-wide points: Vaccine recipients surpassed placebo recipients in spike-specific TCR breadth.

The chain recombines TRBV2 with TRBJ1-2, with 7 bases aligning to TRBD1. The receptor was derived from a person between 18 and 65 years old who received the Ad26.COV2.S COVID-19 vaccine or a placebo. This specimen was peripheral blood, taken in a trial of Ad26.COV2.S vaccine versus placebo. CDR3 in amino acids: CASGGGDSRNYGYTF. The CDR3 nucleotides are TGTGCCAGCGGGGGAGGGGACAGCCGTAACTATGGCTACACCTTC.